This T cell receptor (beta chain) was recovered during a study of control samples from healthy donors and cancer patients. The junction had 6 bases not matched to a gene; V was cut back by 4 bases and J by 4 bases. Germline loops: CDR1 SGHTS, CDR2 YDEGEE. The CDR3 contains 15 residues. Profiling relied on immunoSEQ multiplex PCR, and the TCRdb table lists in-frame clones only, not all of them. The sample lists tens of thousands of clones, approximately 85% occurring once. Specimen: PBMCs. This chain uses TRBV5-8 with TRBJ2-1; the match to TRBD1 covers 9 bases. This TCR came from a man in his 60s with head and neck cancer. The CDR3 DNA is TGTGCCAGCAGCATCCGACAGGGGGGATACAATGAGCAGTTCTTC. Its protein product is CASSIRQGGYNEQFF.